The 30 T cell receptor beta chains presented below share a single source sample, sequenced in a study of CD8+ T cells in alopecia areata. In each case, RNA was isolated and then reverse transcribed into cDNA as the sequencing template. Data came from immunoSEQ multiplex PCR; TCRdb stores just in-frame clones and leaves some out. The sample includes fewer than 100,000 clones, roughly 47% of them seen just once. The specimen was CD4+ T cells sorted from blood. The receptors shown here come from a human donor with alopecia areata.

The rearrangement joins TRBV2 to TRBJ2-5, with D hard to call. CDR1 is SNHLY and CDR2 is FYNNEI in the germline V gene. This CDR3 contains 12 residues. Deletions cut 2 bases from V and 5 bases from J, with 6 bases between. CDR3 nucleotides: TGTGCCAGCAGTGAATTGGGGGAGACCCAGTACTTC. As protein: CASSELGETQYF.

This clone was detected a few times. This chain links TRBV7-2 with TRBJ2-7; a weak D match, TRBD2 (9 bases). There are 16 residues in the CDR3. Germline values: CDR1 SGHTA, CDR2 FQGNSA. The germline V and J ends were trimmed by 5 bases and 6 bases, with 23 bases remaining between them. This CDR3 is CASSLILAGQGAEQYF. CDR3 DNA: TGTGCCAGCAGCCTAATCCTAGCGGGGCAGGGGGCCGAGCAGTACTTC. Supplemented by reference TRBV7-2 and TRBJ2-7, the full variable domain reads GAGVSQSPSNKVTEKGKDVELRCDPISGHTALYWYRQSLGQGLEFLIYFQGNSAPDKSGLPSDRFSAERTGGSVSTLTIQRTQQEDSAVYLCASSLILAGQGAEQYFGPGTRLTVT.

In this sample, this clone turned up a few times. The V call is TRBV6-5, the J call TRBJ1-1; D not resolved. The V and J ends lost 10 bases and 7 bases respectively, with 4 bases between them. Germline values: CDR1 MNHEY, CDR2 SVGAGI. This CDR3 is 8 amino acids long. CDR3 sequence reads: CANVEAFF. The CDR3 bases are TGTGCCAACGTTGAAGCTTTCTTT.

This rearrangement joins TRBV29-1 to TRBJ2-7, with D tentatively TRBD1 or TRBD2 (5 bases each). CDR1 and CDR2 from the germline V gene are SQVTM and ANQGSEA. Trimming shortened V by 8 bases and J by 6 bases, and 29 bases separated the two germline ends. CDR3 size: 16 residues. CDR3 nucleotides: TGCAGCCCACCATGGGTGTCGGACAAGTTGGGACGCGAGCAGTACTTC. Its translation is CSPPWVSDKLGREQYF.

The chain employs TRBV14 and TRBJ2-5; D is unclear. Trimming left V 1 base short and J 3 bases short, with 6 bases between. Germline CDR1 and CDR2: SGHDN and FVKESK. The CDR3 is 13 amino acids. In nucleotides, the CDR3 is TGTGCCAGCAGCCAAGTATGGGAAGAGACCCAGTACTTC. Its protein product is CASSQVWEETQYF.

This clone was counted between two and nine times. This chain uses TRBV11-2 with TRBJ2-7; D gene ambiguous. The germline V gene has CDR1 SGHAT and CDR2 FQNNGV. With 1 base removed from V and 9 bases from J, the gap between germline ends came to 10 bases. The CDR3 runs 12 residues. CDR3 sequence (DNA): TGTGCCAGCAGCTTAGTATCCCAATTGCAGTACTTC. It codes for CASSLVSQLQYF.

The sample holds a few counts of this clone. The chain uses TRBV2 and TRBJ1-1, with D maybe TRBD1 (6 bases). Germline CDR1 reads SNHLY; CDR2 reads FYNNEI. Trimming took off 1 base at V and 1 base at J, with 7 bases between the two ends. CDR3 length equals 14 residues. The CDR3, as DNA: TGTGCCAGCAGTGAAGAGGGACAGAACACTGAAGCTTTCTTT. Translation: CASSEEGQNTEAFF.

This clone was observed a few times. The J gene is TRBJ2-1, the V gene TRBV2, with 7 bases that match TRBD2. CDR3 length equals 14 residues. The V gene end was trimmed by 4 bases and the J gene end by 0 bases; junction bases not matched to a gene: 0. CDR1 SNHLY and CDR2 FYNNEI come from the germline V gene. Written as DNA, the CDR3 is TGTGCCAGCAGTGGGGAGGGCTCCTACAATGAGCAGTTCTTC. It codes for CASSGEGSYNEQFF.

V usage is TRBV14 and J usage is TRBJ2-3, with TRBD2 matching over 9 bases. Trimming removed 4 bases from V and 5 bases from J; junction bases left unmatched: 13. The germline V gene encodes CDR1 SGHDN and CDR2 FVKESK. CDR3 length: 17 amino acids. This chain's CDR3 is CASSPGEGLAVGDTQYF. The CDR3 DNA is TGTGCCAGCAGCCCCGGTGAGGGACTAGCTGTGGGAGATACGCAGTATTTT. The entire variable domain, with the rest obtained from reference TRBV14 and TRBJ2-3, is as follows: EAGVTQFPSHSVIEKGQTVTLRCDPISGHDNLYWYRRVMGKEIKFLLHFVKESKQDESGMPNNRFLAERTGGTYSTLKVQPAELEDSGVYFCASSPGEGLAVGDTQYFGPGTRLTVL.

The chain joins TRBV6-6 to TRBJ1-1; D perhaps matches TRBD1 (5 bases). The CDR3 contains 12 residues. V dropped 7 bases and J dropped 8 bases, with 14 bases sitting between them. CDR1 and CDR2 from the germline V gene are MNHNY and SVGAGI (reference sequence). The CDR3 DNA sequence: TGTGCCAGCACCGCAACAGGAACCGAAGCTTTCTTT. Its translation: CASTATGTEAFF.

This chain links TRBV11-2 with TRBJ2-3; no definite D call. Between the trimmed V and J ends, which lost 5 bases and 0 bases, there was a span of 18 bases. This CDR3 is 17 amino acids long. Germline CDR1 SGHAT, CDR2 FQNNGV. CDR3 sequence: CASSQRHRATSTDTQYF. In DNA, the CDR3 is TGTGCCAGCAGCCAGAGGCATAGAGCGACTAGCACAGATACGCAGTATTTT.

This clone turned up a few times. The chain is built from TRBV23-1 and TRBJ1-6; maybe TRBD1 (6 bases). TRBV23-1 is an open reading frame, and its role is uncertain. The CDR3 has 15 amino acids. The V end was cut by 0 bases, the J end by 7 bases, with 10 bases between. CDR3 region: CASSQSITGNSPLHF. CDR3 sequence (DNA): TGCGCCAGCAGTCAATCCATCACAGGGAATTCACCCCTCCACTTT.

This clone was seen a single time. The chain combines TRBV7-9 with TRBJ2-5, with D hard to call. V lost 5 bases and J 5 bases, leaving 9 bases between the germline ends. The germline V gene has CDR1 SEHNR and CDR2 FQNEAQ (reference sequence). The CDR3 is 12 residues long. The CDR3 sequence: CASSTVYETQYF. CDR3 bases: TGTGCCAGCAGCACGGTTTACGAGACCCAGTACTTC.

This clone was counted ten times or more. V is TRBV7-9 and J is TRBJ1-4; possible D gene TRBD1, 5 bases. This CDR3 spans 15 amino acids. V was pared by 5 bases and J by 4 bases, with 14 bases between. CDR1 is SEHNR and CDR2 is FQNEAQ in the germline V gene (reference sequence). The CDR3 spells CASSPSGTGNEKLFF. CDR3 DNA: TGTGCCAGCAGCCCGTCGGGGACGGGTAATGAAAAACTGTTTTTT.

The chain joins TRBV5-1 to TRBJ2-2; D gene ambiguous. The germline gives CDR1 SGHRS, CDR2 YFSETQ. The CDR3 loop spans 13 amino acids. Trimming pared 0 bases from V and 3 bases from J, leaving 3 bases between. This CDR3 reads CASSLGDTGELFF. The CDR3 DNA is TGCGCCAGCAGCTTGGGCGACACCGGGGAGCTGTTTTTT.

This clone has a handful of counts. The V gene is TRBV5-1, the J gene TRBJ1-2; D ambiguous. Trimming removed 0 bases at V and 8 bases at J, with 17 bases between. Germline-derived CDR1 and CDR2 are SGHRS and YFSETQ. The CDR3 consists of 15 residues. In DNA, the CDR3 is TGCGCCAGCAGCTTGGCCGAGGGAACGAGTAGAGGCTACACCTTC. Amino acid sequence: CASSLAEGTSRGYTF.

The CDR3 DNA follows: TGTGCCAGCAGTTCAGCCGGGACTAGCGGAAGATACGAGCAGTACTTC. Protein: CASSSAGTSGRYEQYF. The chain combines TRBV28 with TRBJ2-7; the match to TRBD2 covers 11 bases. V gave up 4 bases and J gave up 4 bases; unmatched junction bases: 9. The CDR3 consists of 16 residues. The germline V gene has CDR1 MDHEN and CDR2 SYDVKM.

This clone was observed a few times. The chain recombines TRBV4-3 with TRBJ2-1, with D possibly matching TRBD2 (5 bases). Trimming shortened V by 0 bases and J by 2 bases, and 17 bases separated the two germline ends. The CDR3 covers 18 residues. Germline CDR1 and CDR2: LGHNA and YSLEER. The CDR3 region is CASSQERGFYPTYNEQFF. The CDR3 DNA is TGCGCCAGCAGCCAAGAACGGGGTTTTTACCCGACCTACAATGAGCAGTTCTTC.

This clone was detected many times. The chain is built from TRBV5-1 and TRBJ2-3; 10 bases align to TRBD2. After removal of 4 bases from V and 0 bases from J, the junction contained 14 bases not matched to a gene. The CDR3 runs 19 residues. Germline loops: CDR1 SGHRS, CDR2 YFSETQ. The CDR3, as DNA: TGCGCCAGCAGCCGCGACGGACTAGCGGACCTCCTAAGCACAGATACGCAGTATTTT. As protein: CASSRDGLADLLSTDTQYF. The full variable domain, completed using reference TRBV5-1 and TRBJ2-3, is KAGVTQTPRYLIKTRGQQVTLSCSPISGHRSVSWYQQTPGQGLQFLFEYFSETQRNKGNFPGRFSGRQFSNSRSEMNVSTLELGDSALYLCASSRDGLADLLSTDTQYFGPGTRLTVL.

The genes are TRBV7-2 and TRBJ1-6, with D perhaps TRBD1 (6 bases). Germline V lookup: CDR1 SGHTA, CDR2 FQGNSA. Trimming stripped 5 bases from V and 8 bases from J, with 16 bases between. CDR3 length equals 15 residues. The DNA for the CDR3 is TGTGCCAGCAGCCCGGGGGGCCTCCGGGATTCACCCCTCCACTTT. Its translation: CASSPGGLRDSPLHF.

This sequence joins TRBV7-2 and TRBJ1-6; D perhaps matches TRBD1 (5 bases). Germline CDR1 and CDR2: SGHTA and FQGNSA. The CDR3 runs 17 residues. V lost 5 bases and J lost 9, with 23 bases in between. CDR3 amino acids: CASSSGLSAGSGSPLHF. As DNA, the CDR3 is TGTGCCAGCAGCAGCGGTTTGTCGGCAGGGTCGGGTTCACCCCTCCACTTT. Full variable domain (missing parts from reference TRBV7-2 and TRBJ1-6): GAGVSQSPSNKVTEKGKDVELRCDPISGHTALYWYRQSLGQGLEFLIYFQGNSAPDKSGLPSDRFSAERTGGSVSTLTIQRTQQEDSAVYLCASSSGLSAGSGSPLHFGNGTRLTVT.

There are a few counts of this clone. The V and J genes are TRBV29-1 and TRBJ2-2; TRBD1 aligns across 8 bases. The germline gives CDR1 SQVTM, CDR2 ANQGSEA. This CDR3 region has 17 residues. V lost 7 bases to trimming and J lost 0 bases; unmatched junction nucleotides: 13. CDR3 DNA: TGCAGCGCTATGAGGCATCCGGGACAGGCGAACACCGGGGAGCTGTTTTTT. Encoded protein: CSAMRHPGQANTGELFF.

In its sample, this clone was seen a few times. This rearrangement joins TRBV4-1 to TRBJ1-2; the D gene is possibly TRBD1 (6 bases). V shed 3 bases and J shed 8 bases, with 16 bases lying between them. The CDR3 sequence is 14 residues long. CDR1 and CDR2 from the germline V gene are MGHRA and YSYEKL. CDR3 residues: CASSHLYGGGGYTF. DNA of the CDR3: TGCGCCAGCAGCCACCTCTACGGTGGGGGCGGCTACACCTTC.

The chain uses TRBV29-1 and TRBJ2-3; possible D gene TRBD2, 6 bases. This CDR3 comprises 13 residues. Germline CDR1 SQVTM, CDR2 ANQGSEA. V dropped 6 bases and J dropped 6 bases, with 16 bases sitting between them. As DNA, the CDR3 is TGCAGCGTGAAGGTTAGCGGCCGGGATACGCAGTATTTT. Translating it yields CSVKVSGRDTQYF.

This clone appeared a few times. In DNA, the CDR3 is TGTGCCAGCAGCCCGAACAGGGCTGGCCTCTACAATGAGCAGTTCTTC. The encoded protein is CASSPNRAGLYNEQFF. The rearrangement uses TRBV14 and TRBJ2-1; a weak D match, TRBD1 (6 bases). Germline CDR1 and CDR2: SGHDN and FVKESK. This CDR3 is built from 16 residues. Trimming left V 4 bases short and J 3 bases short, with 16 bases between.

The chain links TRBV11-2 to TRBJ1-2, with a weak D call TRBD1 (5 bases). CDR1 and CDR2 from the germline V gene are SGHAT and FQNNGV. V lost 2 bases to trimming and J lost 2 bases, with 9 bases between them. The CDR3 is 14 residues long. DNA for the CDR3: TGTGCCAGCAGCTTATTTTGGGGGAACTATGGCTACACCTTC. It yields the protein CASSLFWGNYGYTF.

The chain carries TRBV6-6 and TRBJ1-1; no reliable D call. The CDR3 loop spans 13 amino acids. CDR1 is MNHNY, CDR2 SVGAGI, per germline (reference sequence). Trimming left V 7 bases short and J 1 base short, with 10 bases between. The CDR3 loop reads CASNDPPNTEAFF. DNA for the CDR3: TGTGCCAGCAACGACCCTCCGAACACTGAAGCTTTCTTT.

V is TRBV29-1 and J is TRBJ2-3; TRBD2 matches at 7 bases. The CDR3 is made up of 14 amino acids. With 8 bases clipped from V and 0 bases from J, the junction kept 8 bases outside the gene matches. Germline V gene sequence: CDR1 SQVTM, CDR2 ANQGSEA. The CDR3 is CSSKSGASTDTQYF. In DNA form, the CDR3 reads TGCAGCTCCAAAAGCGGGGCTAGCACAGATACGCAGTATTTT.

CDR3 sequence: CASSSSRDNYGYTF. The CDR3 coding sequence is TGTGCCAGCAGCTCCAGCAGGGACAACTATGGCTACACCTTC. This sequence joins TRBV7-2 and TRBJ1-2, with a possible D match to TRBD1 (5 bases). CDR1 is SGHTA and CDR2 is FQGNSA in the germline V gene. This CDR3 has 14 amino acids. Trimming shortened V by 4 bases and J by 2 bases, and 11 bases separated the two germline ends.

The rearrangement links TRBV28 to TRBJ1-5; possibly TRBD1 for D (5 bases). V lost 4 bases and J lost 4, with 11 bases in between. The CDR3 has 14 amino acids. CDR1 and CDR2 from the germline V gene are MDHEN and SYDVKM. The CDR3 sequence is CASSYRDRNQPQHF. CDR3 nucleotides: TGTGCCAGCAGTTACCGGGACCGTAATCAGCCCCAGCATTTT.